A selection of T cell receptor beta chains follows, all from one sample in a study of shared clonotypes between healthy human individuals. The repertoire was sequenced with immunoSEQ multiplex PCR; TCRdb's copy has only in-frame clones and lacks some. Of some 900,000 clones in the sample, roughly 72% are singletons; the top ten hold approximately 1.5%. Sequenced material: memory CD4+ T cells sorted from blood. The source of these receptors is a man aged 18 to 29 in good health. Both conserved end residues are part of each CDR3. A D gene is named only where the DNA matches it firmly. For some rows the clone size is stated as once, few or many, or as a class when expanded; others skip it.

.	TRBJ2-7	.	TRBV18	CASSPRGSYEQYF	TGTGCCAGCTCACCTAGGGGCTCCTACGAGCAGTACTTC
.	TRBJ2-5	once	TRBV7-3	CASSLGEVETQYF	TGTGCCAGCAGTCTCGGGGAGGTCGAGACCCAGTACTTC
.	TRBJ2-7	.	TRBV10-2	CASRPSVGRGLNTVGEQYF	TGCGCCAGCAGACCCTCGGTTGGGCGGGGACTCAACACCGTCGGCGAGCAGTACTTC
TRBD1	TRBJ1-6	.	TRBV2	CASGERTGTF	TGTGCCAGCGGAGAACGGACAGGGACGTTT
.	TRBJ2-3	.	TRBV27	CASSLSGGTDTQYF	TGTGCCAGCAGTTTATCGGGGGGCACAGATACGCAGTATTTT
TRBD2	TRBJ2-5	.	TRBV10-2	CASLSSSGTSGSRETQYF	TGCGCCAGCCTCTCCTCCTCCGGGACTAGCGGGAGTCGTGAGACCCAGTACTTC
.	TRBJ2-5	.	TRBV5-6	CASSEAGARQETQYF	TGTGCCAGCAGCGAGGCGGGGGCCCGCCAAGAGACCCAGTACTTC
TRBD2	TRBJ2-3	.	TRBV19	CASTSGNSGTDTQYF	TGTGCCAGTACTAGCGGGAACTCTGGGACAGATACGCAGTATTTT
.	TRBJ1-1	.	TRBV29-1	CSVGSGLGGTEAFF	TGCAGCGTTGGCTCAGGCTTAGGCGGCACTGAAGCTTTCTTT
.	TRBJ2-3	.	TRBV5-1	CASSSSGGRYPTDTQYF	TGCGCCAGCAGCTCCTCGGGGGGCCGGTATCCCACAGATACGCAGTATTTT
.	TRBJ2-7	once	TRBV9	CASSVGPGSSYEQYF	TGTGCCAGCAGCGTAGGCCCAGGTAGCTCCTACGAGCAGTACTTC
.	TRBJ2-5	.	TRBV7-2	CASSFSRETQYF	TGTGCCAGCAGCTTTAGTCGGGAGACCCAGTACTTC
.	TRBJ2-1	.	TRBV7-7	CASSPQRGSGEQFF	TGTGCTAGCAGCCCCCAACGGGGTTCGGGCGAGCAGTTCTTC
.	TRBJ2-1	.	TRBV20-1	CSAAPPGGQFF	TGCAGTGCTGCCCCCCCTGGGGGGCAGTTCTTC
TRBD1	TRBJ2-5	.	TRBV5-6	CASSSIAGTGVETQYF	TGTGCCAGCAGCTCGATTGCCGGGACAGGGGTAGAGACCCAGTACTTC
.	TRBJ2-3	few	TRBV9	CASSLGNTDTQYF	TGTGCCAGCAGTCTGGGTAACACAGATACGCAGTATTTT
.	TRBJ1-1	.	TRBV6-1	CASRQGGNTEAFF	TGTGCCAGCAGACAGGGAGGTAACACTGAAGCTTTCTTT
TRBD1	TRBJ1-1	.	TRBV9	CASSVSPGGPNTEAFF	TGTGCCAGCAGCGTCTCCCCAGGGGGTCCGAACACTGAAGCTTTCTTT
.	TRBJ1-2	.	TRBV18	CASSLGGAANYGYTF	TGTGCCAGCTCACTTGGAGGGGCCGCTAACTATGGCTACACCTTC
TRBD2	TRBJ2-7	many	TRBV10-3	CAISRDRGGSYEQYF	TGTGCCATCAGCCGCGACCGGGGGGGAAGCTACGAGCAGTACTTC
TRBD1	TRBJ2-3	.	TRBV5-1	CASSREQGSTDTQYF	TGCGCCAGCAGCCGGGAACAGGGGAGCACAGATACGCAGTATTTT
TRBD1	TRBJ2-7	few	TRBV4-1	CASSQGPQGAVYEQYF	TGCGCCAGCAGCCAGGGACCCCAGGGGGCGGTCTACGAGCAGTACTTC
TRBD1	TRBJ1-1	.	TRBV10-3	CAISPGQDRNTEAFF	TGTGCCATCAGCCCCGGACAGGACCGAAACACTGAAGCTTTCTTT
.	TRBJ1-2	.	TRBV6-1	CASTVYNYGYTF	TGTGCCAGTACGGTATATAACTATGGCTACACCTTC
.	TRBJ1-5	.	TRBV6-6	CASSRGTPGGNQPQHF	TGTGCCAGCAGTCGTGGGACCCCCGGGGGCAATCAGCCCCAGCATTTT
TRBD2	TRBJ2-5	.	TRBV5-6	CASTPIRGGRETQYF	TGTGCCAGCACTCCGATACGGGGGGGACGAGAGACCCAGTACTTC
.	TRBJ2-7	.	TRBV5-1	CASSLRTQYEQYF	TGCGCCAGCAGCTTGCGGACACAATACGAGCAGTACTTC
TRBD2	TRBJ2-1	many	TRBV9	CASSVTGEGYNEQFF	TGTGCCAGCAGCGTAACGGGGGAGGGATACAATGAGCAGTTCTTC
.	TRBJ2-6	.	TRBV23-1	CASTPTVLTF	TGCGCCAGCACCCCTACGGTCCTGACTTTC
.	TRBJ2-5	few	TRBV6-5	CASKVSGAETQYF	TGTGCCAGCAAGGTTTCGGGGGCCGAGACCCAGTACTTC
.	TRBJ2-1	.	TRBV5-1	CASTRIAEGTEQFF	TGCGCCAGCACGCGTATAGCGGAGGGGACTGAGCAGTTCTTC
.	TRBJ1-1	few	TRBV18	CASSPPRQNTEAFF	TGTGCCAGCTCACCACCTCGACAGAACACTGAAGCTTTCTTT
.	TRBJ2-3	once	TRBV5-1	CASSLGGYTQYF	TGCGCCAGCAGCTTGGGAGGGTATACGCAGTATTTT
.	TRBJ1-1	.	TRBV7-2	CASSSSPEAFF	TGTGCCAGCAGCTCAAGTCCTGAAGCTTTCTTT
.	TRBJ1-1	.	TRBV5-1	CASSLGGALNTEAFF	TGCGCCAGCAGCTTGGGTGGGGCGCTGAACACTGAAGCTTTCTTT
.	TRBJ1-6	.	TRBV6-5	CASRPDRNSPLHF	TGTGCCAGCAGACCTGACAGGAATTCACCCCTCCACTTT
.	TRBJ2-5	.	TRBV7-7	CASSRGVGETQYF	TGTGCTAGCAGCCGAGGGGTAGGGGAGACCCAGTACTTC
TRBD1	TRBJ2-3	.	TRBV5-1	CASSQTGMSSTDTQYF	TGCGCCAGCAGCCAGACAGGGATGTCTAGCACAGATACGCAGTATTTT
.	TRBJ1-6	.	TRBV10-3	CAISDRGGGNSPLHF	TGTGCCATCAGTGACCGGGGAGGTGGCAATTCACCCCTCCACTTT
TRBD1	TRBJ2-7	few	TRBV5-1	CASSLAEVVGQKTYEQYF	TGCGCCAGCAGCTTGGCTGAAGTTGTGGGACAGAAAACCTACGAGCAGTACTTC
TRBD1	TRBJ2-7	.	TRBV7-3	CASSLKQGSEQYF	TGTGCCAGCAGCTTAAAACAGGGGAGCGAGCAGTACTTC
.	TRBJ2-7	.	TRBV7-8	CASSLGQPAIDYEQYF	TGTGCCAGCAGCTTAGGCCAGCCAGCTATCGACTACGAGCAGTACTTC
.	TRBJ1-3	.	TRBV14	CASSRTLPEVREGEVYTIYF	TGTGCCAGCAGCCGTACTCTCCCGGAGGTTCGTGAAGGCGAAGTGTACACCATATATTTT
.	TRBJ2-1	.	TRBV10-1	CASRENEQFF	TGCGCCAGCAGGGAAAATGAGCAGTTCTTC
TRBD1	TRBJ2-2	.	TRBV19	CASTDRSTAGELFF	TGTGCCAGTACGGACAGGTCGACTGCCGGGGAGCTGTTTTTT